Below are 2 T cell receptor beta chains sequenced from a single sample in a study of OX40 agonist ivuxolimab in advanced cancers. Data came from immunoSEQ multiplex PCR; TCRdb stores just in-frame clones and leaves some out. The sample lists about 52,000 clones; approximately 90% were seen once. The specimen comprised CD4+ or CD8+ T cells sorted from blood, sampled in a trial of the OX40 agonist ivuxolimab. Receptors originate from an adult with an advanced solid tumor such as melanoma, head and neck, liver or kidney cancer.

J is TRBJ1-2 and V is TRBV9; TRBD1 aligns across 11 bases. Per germline, CDR1 SGDLS and CDR2 YYNGEE. The CDR3 has 16 residues. J was trimmed by 5 bases and V by 3 bases; bases with no gene match: 9. As DNA, the CDR3 is TGTGCCAGCAGCGCCGGGGGACAGGGGGATGTGTATGGCTACACCTTC. Its translation: CASSAGGQGDVYGYTF.

The CDR3 bases are TGTGCCAGCTCCCCCGGCGGGCATCAGCCCCAGCATTTT. This codes for CASSPGGHQPQHF. The V call is TRBV2, the J call TRBJ1-5; D is ambiguous. This CDR3 region has 13 residues. The germline V gene has CDR1 SNHLY and CDR2 FYNNEI. Trimming stripped 8 bases from V and 5 bases from J, with 13 bases between.